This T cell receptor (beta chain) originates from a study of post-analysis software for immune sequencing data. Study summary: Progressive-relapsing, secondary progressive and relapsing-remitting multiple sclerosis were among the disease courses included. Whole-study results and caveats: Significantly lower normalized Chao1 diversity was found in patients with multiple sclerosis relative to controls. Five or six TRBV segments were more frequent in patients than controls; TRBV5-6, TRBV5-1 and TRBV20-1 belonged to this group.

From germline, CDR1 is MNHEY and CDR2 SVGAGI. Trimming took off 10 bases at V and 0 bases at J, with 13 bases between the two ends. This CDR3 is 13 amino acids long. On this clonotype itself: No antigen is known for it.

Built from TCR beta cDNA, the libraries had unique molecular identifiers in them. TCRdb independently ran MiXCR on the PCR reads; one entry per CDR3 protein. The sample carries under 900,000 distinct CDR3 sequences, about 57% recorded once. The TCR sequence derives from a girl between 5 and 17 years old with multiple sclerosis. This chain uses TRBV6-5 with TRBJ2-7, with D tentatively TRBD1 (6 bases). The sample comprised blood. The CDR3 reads CAIADRFSYEQYF. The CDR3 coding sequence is TGTGCCATCGCTGACAGGTTCTCCTACGAGCAGTACTTC.